The 2 T cell receptor beta chains below come from one sample, sequenced in a study of blood T cell repertoires in COVID-19. Clones were read by immunoSEQ multiplex PCR, and TCRdb kept only the in-frame ones, dropping some. This table holds roughly 120,000 clones, 75% to 90% found once. Source material: peripheral blood. These receptor sequences come from a human donor in a cohort sampled during active COVID-19.

This clone was found a few times. The chain links TRBV5-1 to TRBJ1-2; no definite D call. The V end was cut by 5 bases, the J end by 1 base, with 9 bases between. CDR3 length: 13 amino acids. CDR1 is SGHRS and CDR2 is YFSETQ in the germline V gene. CDR3 bases: TGCGCCAGCAGTAGCGACGGTAACTATGGCTACACCTTC. Protein product: CASSSDGNYGYTF.

This clone came up a few times. The V gene is TRBV10-3, the J gene TRBJ2-1; 11 bases align to TRBD2. V gave up 2 bases and J gave up 6 bases; unmatched junction bases: 9. The germline gives CDR1 ENHRY, CDR2 SYGVKD. CDR3 length: 17 amino acids. The CDR3 region is CAISEPLPGLAANEQFF. DNA for the CDR3: TGTGCCATCAGTGAGCCTCTTCCGGGACTAGCGGCCAATGAGCAGTTCTTC.